This TCR beta chain was sequenced during a study of metastatic and nonmetastatic thyroid tumors. Study-level information: Malignant thyroid and benign thyroid patients provided blood and tumor or nodule tissue whose repertoires were compared. General study results and limits: Malignant thyroid tumors reportedly exceeded benign nodules significantly in TCR beta diversity, with the difference appearing in blood and tumor.

This clone occurred a few times. Its antigen is not identified. Germline CDR1 is MNHEY and CDR2 is SVGEGT. Trimming took 6 bases from V and 0 from J, leaving 8 bases between them. The length of the CDR3 is 14 residues. Nobody among the patients had been given any treatment before thyroid surgery. Original processing methods: For papillary thyroid cancer, a distant-metastasis classifier was constructed from CDR3 differences observed across clinicopathological groups. With MiXCR, TCRdb called clones anew from the PCR reads. The V and J calls, along with clone size, are taken from TCRdb and not from the paper's own processing. The repertoire holds approximately 38,000 clones, with less than 30% as singletons.

The genes are TRBV6-2 or TRBV6-3 and TRBJ2-2, with D possibly called TRBD1 or TRBD2 (6 bases each). The clonotype originates from a male donor with papillary thyroid cancer or a benign thyroid nodule (not recorded which). Some clones in this sample may be carry-over from other donors' samples. Sample: blood. The CDR3 sequence is CASSRGPNTGELFF. CDR3 nucleotide sequence: TGTGCCAGCAGCCGGGGGCCGAACACCGGGGAGCTGTTTTTT.